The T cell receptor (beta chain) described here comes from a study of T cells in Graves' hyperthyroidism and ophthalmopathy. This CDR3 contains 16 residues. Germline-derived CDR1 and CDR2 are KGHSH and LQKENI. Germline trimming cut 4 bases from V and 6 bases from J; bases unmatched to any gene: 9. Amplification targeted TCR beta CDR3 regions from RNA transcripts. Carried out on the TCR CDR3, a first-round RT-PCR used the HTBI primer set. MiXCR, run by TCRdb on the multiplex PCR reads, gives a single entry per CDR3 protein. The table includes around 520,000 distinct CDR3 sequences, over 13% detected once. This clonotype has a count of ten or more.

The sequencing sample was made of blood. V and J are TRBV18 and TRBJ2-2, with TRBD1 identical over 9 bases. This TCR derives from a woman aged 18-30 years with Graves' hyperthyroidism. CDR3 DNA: TGTGCCAGCTCACGACCGGGACAGGGTTTGGCCGGGGAGCTGTTTTTT. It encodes CASSRPGQGLAGELFF.